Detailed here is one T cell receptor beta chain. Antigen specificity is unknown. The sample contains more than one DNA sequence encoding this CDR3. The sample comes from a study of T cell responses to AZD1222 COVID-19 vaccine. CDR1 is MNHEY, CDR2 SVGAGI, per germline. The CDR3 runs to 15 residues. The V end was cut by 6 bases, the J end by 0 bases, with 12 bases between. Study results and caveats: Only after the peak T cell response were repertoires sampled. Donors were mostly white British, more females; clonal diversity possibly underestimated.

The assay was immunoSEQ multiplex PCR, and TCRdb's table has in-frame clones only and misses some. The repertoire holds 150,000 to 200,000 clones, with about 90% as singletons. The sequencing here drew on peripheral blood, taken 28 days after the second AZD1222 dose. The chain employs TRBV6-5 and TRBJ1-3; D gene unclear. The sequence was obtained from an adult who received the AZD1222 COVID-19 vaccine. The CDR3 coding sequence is TGTGCCAGCAGCCCAGACCGGAGCTCTGGAAACACCATATATTTT. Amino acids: CASSPDRSSGNTIYF.